The sequence of this T cell receptor (beta chain) was determined in a study of blood T cell repertoires in COVID-19. Study in general: Sources were T cells, B-cell-depleted T cells, or PBMCs; the material itself was cDNA or gDNA.

Each participant's cohort was designated according to participant-reported clinical history. Clones were read by immunoSEQ multiplex PCR, and TCRdb kept only the in-frame ones, dropping some. The sample records roughly 350,000 clones, about 92% being singletons. This clone was recorded once. The CDR3 is made up of 16 amino acids. CDR1 SGHTA and CDR2 FQGNSA come from the germline V gene. V lost 2 bases, J lost 1 base, and 7 bases stayed unmatched. The sequence derives from a woman aged 30 to 39 who had recovered from COVID-19. This chain links TRBV7-2 with TRBJ2-5, with 7 bases identical to TRBD2. What was sequenced was PBMCs or T cells enriched from blood (not recorded which). The CDR3 loop is CASSLIALARQETQYF. CDR3 sequence (DNA): TGTGCCAGCAGCTTAATAGCACTAGCGCGCCAAGAGACCCAGTACTTC.